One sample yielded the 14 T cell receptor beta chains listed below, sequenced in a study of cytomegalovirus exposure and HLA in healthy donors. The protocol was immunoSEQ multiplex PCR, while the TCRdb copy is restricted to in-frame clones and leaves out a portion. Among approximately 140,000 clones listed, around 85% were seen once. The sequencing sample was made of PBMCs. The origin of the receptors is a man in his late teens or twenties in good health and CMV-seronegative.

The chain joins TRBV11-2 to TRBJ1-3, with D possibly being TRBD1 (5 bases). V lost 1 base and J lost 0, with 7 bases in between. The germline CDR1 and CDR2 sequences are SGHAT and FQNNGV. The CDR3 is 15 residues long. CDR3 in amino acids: CASSLGGGSGNTIYF. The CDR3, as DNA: TGTGCCAGCAGCTTAGGCGGGGGCTCTGGAAACACCATATATTTT.

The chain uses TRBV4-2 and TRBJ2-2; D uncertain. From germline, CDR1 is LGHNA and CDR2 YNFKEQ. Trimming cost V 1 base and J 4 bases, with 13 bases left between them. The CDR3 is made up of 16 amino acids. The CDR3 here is CASSQAVASGTGELFF. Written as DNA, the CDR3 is TGTGCCAGCAGCCAAGCTGTGGCTTCGGGCACCGGGGAGCTGTTTTTT.

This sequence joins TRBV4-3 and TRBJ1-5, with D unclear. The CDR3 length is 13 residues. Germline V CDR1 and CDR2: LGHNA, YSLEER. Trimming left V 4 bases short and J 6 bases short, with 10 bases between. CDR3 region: CASSPRPGQPQHF. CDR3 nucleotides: TGCGCCAGCAGCCCACGCCCAGGTCAGCCCCAGCATTTT.

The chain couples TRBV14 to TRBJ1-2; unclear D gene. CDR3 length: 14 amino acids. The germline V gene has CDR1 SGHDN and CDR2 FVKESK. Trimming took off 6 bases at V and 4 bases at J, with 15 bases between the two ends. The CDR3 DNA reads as TGTGCCAGCAGGCCAACCGGACTGATCTATGGCTACACCTTC. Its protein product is CASRPTGLIYGYTF.

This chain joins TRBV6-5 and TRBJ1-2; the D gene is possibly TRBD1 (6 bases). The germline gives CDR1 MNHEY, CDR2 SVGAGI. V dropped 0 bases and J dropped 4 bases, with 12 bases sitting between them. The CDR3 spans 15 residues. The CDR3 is CASSYSRGTLYGYTF. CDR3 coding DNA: TGTGCCAGCAGTTACTCTAGGGGGACCCTCTATGGCTACACCTTC.

CDR3 residues: CASSPLAGGYEQYF. CDR3 DNA sequence: TGCGCCAGCAGCCCCTTAGCAGGGGGCTACGAGCAGTACTTC. The chain recombines TRBV4-3 with TRBJ2-7, with 7 bases fitting TRBD1. Per germline, CDR1 LGHNA and CDR2 YSLEER. J gave up 3 bases and V 4 bases, and 6 bases lay outside the gene matches. This CDR3 spans 14 amino acids.

CDR3 in amino acids: CASKAGGGRETQYF. CDR3 bases: TGTGCCAGCAAGGCGGGAGGTGGGCGAGAGACCCAGTACTTC. This rearrangement joins TRBV6-1 to TRBJ2-5, with TRBD2 matching over 8 bases. The germline gives CDR1 MNHNS, CDR2 SASEGT. The CDR3 extends over 14 amino acids. The J segment lost 4 bases and the V segment lost 7 bases, leaving 8 bases of the junction unmatched.

Here the CDR3 reads CASNWDRGSNQPQHF. CDR3 sequence (DNA): TGTGCCAGCAACTGGGACAGGGGATCCAATCAGCCCCAGCATTTT. The J gene is TRBJ1-5, the V gene TRBV2, with TRBD1 matching 10 bases. This CDR3 has 15 residues. CDR1 is SNHLY and CDR2 is FYNNEI in the germline V gene. The V and J ends lost 7 bases and 3 bases, in that order; junction bases with no gene match: 6.

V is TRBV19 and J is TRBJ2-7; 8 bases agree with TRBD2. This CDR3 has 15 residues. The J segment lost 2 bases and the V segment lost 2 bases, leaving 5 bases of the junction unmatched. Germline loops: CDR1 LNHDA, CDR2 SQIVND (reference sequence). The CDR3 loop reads CASSIRAGGPYEQYF. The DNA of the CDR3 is TGTGCCAGTAGTATAAGGGCGGGAGGCCCCTACGAGCAGTACTTC.

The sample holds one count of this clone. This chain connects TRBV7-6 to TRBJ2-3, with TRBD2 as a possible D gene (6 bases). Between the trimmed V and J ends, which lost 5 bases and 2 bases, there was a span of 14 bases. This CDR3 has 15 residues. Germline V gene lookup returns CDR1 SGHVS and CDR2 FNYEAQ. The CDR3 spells CASSPAGLLTDTQYF. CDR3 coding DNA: TGTGCCAGCAGCCCCGCGGGGCTACTCACAGATACGCAGTATTTT. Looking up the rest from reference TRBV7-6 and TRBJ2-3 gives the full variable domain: GAGVSQSPRYKVTKRGQDVALRCDPISGHVSLYWYRQALGQGPEFLTYFNYEAQQDKSGLPNDRFSAERPEGSISTLTIQRTEQRDSAMYRCASSPAGLLTDTQYFGPGTRLTVL.

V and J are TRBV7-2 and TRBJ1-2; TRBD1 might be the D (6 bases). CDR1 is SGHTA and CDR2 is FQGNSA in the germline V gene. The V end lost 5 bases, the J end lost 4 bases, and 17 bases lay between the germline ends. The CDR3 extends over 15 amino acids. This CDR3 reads CASSPRTDNPYGYTF. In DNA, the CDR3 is TGTGCCAGCAGCCCAAGGACAGATAACCCCTATGGCTACACCTTC.

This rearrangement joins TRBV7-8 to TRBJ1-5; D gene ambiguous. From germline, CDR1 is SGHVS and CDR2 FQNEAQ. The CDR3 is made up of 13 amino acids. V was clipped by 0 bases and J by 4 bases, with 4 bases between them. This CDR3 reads CASSLARNQPQHF. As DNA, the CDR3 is TGTGCCAGCAGCTTAGCACGGAATCAGCCCCAGCATTTT.

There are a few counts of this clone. The CDR3 reads CASSYQSGTSSYEQYF. As DNA, the CDR3 is TGTGCCAGCAGTTACCAATCCGGGACTAGCAGCTACGAGCAGTACTTC. This chain uses TRBV6-5 with TRBJ2-7; 9 positions match TRBD2. The length of the CDR3 is 16 residues. The germline V gene has CDR1 MNHEY and CDR2 SVGAGI. J was trimmed by 3 bases and V by 2 bases; bases with no gene match: 8.

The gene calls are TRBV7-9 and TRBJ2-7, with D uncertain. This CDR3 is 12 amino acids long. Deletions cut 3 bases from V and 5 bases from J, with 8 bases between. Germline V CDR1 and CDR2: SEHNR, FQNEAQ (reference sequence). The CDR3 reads CASSFVENEQYF. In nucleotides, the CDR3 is TGTGCCAGCAGCTTTGTCGAGAACGAGCAGTACTTC.